This T cell receptor (beta chain) was observed in a study of T cells in Graves' hyperthyroidism and ophthalmopathy. Amplification yielded TCR beta CDR3 regions, with RNA transcripts as the source. First-round RT-PCR of the TCR CDR3 relied on the HTBI primer set. TCRdb fed the multiplex PCR reads into MiXCR, producing one record per CDR3 protein. Of some 490,000 distinct CDR3 sequences detected, around a fifth appear once; the ten largest clones hold under 55%. With V trimmed by 4 bases and J by 1 base, 0 bases remained unmatched. The CDR3 is 14 residues long. The germline gives CDR1 MNHEY, CDR2 SVGAGI. Fresh 10 ml peripheral blood yielded PBMCs.

The rearrangement joins TRBV6-5 to TRBJ2-5; TRBD2 agrees at 10 bases. The sample consisted of blood. The clonotype originates from an older woman with Graves' ophthalmopathy. The CDR3 protein is CASSWTSGQETQYF. The CDR3 bases are TGTGCCAGCAGTTGGACTAGCGGCCAAGAGACCCAGTACTTC.